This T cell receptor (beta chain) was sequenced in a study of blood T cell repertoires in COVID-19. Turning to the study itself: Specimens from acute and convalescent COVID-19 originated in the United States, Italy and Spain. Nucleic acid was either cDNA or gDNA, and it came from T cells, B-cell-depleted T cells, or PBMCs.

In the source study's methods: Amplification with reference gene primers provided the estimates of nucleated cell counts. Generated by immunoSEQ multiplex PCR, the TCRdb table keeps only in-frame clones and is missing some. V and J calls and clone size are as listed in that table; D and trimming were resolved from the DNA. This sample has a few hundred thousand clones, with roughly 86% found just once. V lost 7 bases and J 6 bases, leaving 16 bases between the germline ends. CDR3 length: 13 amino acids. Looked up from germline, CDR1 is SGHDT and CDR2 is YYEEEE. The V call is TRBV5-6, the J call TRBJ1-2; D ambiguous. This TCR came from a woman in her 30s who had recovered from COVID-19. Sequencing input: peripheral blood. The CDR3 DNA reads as TGTGCCAGCGTCAAGGAGGCAGTTCATGGCTACACCTTC. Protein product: CASVKEAVHGYTF.